This T cell receptor (beta chain) was sequenced in a study of cytomegalovirus exposure and HLA in healthy donors. Study-wide points: Per a prior analysis, the majority of TCR beta V segments were productive roughly 87% or roughly 30% of the time. For TCR beta chains, V- and J-gene trimming was later linked to a missense DCLRE1C variant.

Likely unrecorded immune exposures existed in these nominally healthy donors. V gave up 2 bases and J gave up 7 bases, with 9 bases separating them. This CDR3 is built from 14 residues. Germline CDR1 SGHVS, CDR2 FNYEAQ. This clone was observed a few times. Its target is not known. With 60 Vbeta and 13 Jbeta primers, the PCR was carried out. Using immunoSEQ multiplex PCR, the repertoire was profiled, and TCRdb retains in-frame clones only, with some absent. Of approximately 70,000 clones listed, 75% are singletons. The origin of this receptor is a man in his 60s in good health and CMV-seropositive. Material: PBMCs. The V call is TRBV7-6, the J call TRBJ1-6; D call uncertain. Here the CDR3 reads CASSLRRENSPLHF. CDR3 bases: TGTGCCAGCAGCTTACGGCGGGAAAATTCACCCCTCCACTTT.